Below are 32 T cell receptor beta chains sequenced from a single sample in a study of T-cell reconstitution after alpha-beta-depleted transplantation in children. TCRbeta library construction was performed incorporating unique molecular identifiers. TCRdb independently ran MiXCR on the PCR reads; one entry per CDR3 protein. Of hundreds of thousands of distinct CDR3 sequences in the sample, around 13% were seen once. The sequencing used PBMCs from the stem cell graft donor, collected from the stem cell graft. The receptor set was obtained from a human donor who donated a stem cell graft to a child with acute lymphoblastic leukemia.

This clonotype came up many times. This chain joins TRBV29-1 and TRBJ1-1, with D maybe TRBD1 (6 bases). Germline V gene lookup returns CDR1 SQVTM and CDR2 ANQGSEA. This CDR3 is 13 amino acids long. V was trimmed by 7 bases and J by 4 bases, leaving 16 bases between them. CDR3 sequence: CSGVQGDITEAFF. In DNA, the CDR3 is TGCAGCGGCGTACAGGGTGATATCACTGAAGCTTTCTTT.

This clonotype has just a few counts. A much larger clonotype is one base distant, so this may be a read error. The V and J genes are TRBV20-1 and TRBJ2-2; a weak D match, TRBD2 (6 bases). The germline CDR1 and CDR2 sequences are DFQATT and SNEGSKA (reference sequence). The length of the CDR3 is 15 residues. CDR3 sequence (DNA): TGCTGTGCTAGAGATTACGAGGAGGGAACCGGGGAGCTGTTTTTT. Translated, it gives CCARDYEEGTGELFF.

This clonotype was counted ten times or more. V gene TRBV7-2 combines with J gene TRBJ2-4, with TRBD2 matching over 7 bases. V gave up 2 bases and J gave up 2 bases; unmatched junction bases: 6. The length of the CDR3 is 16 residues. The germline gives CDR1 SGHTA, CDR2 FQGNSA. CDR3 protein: CASSLMLAETKNIQYF. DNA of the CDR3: TGTGCCAGCAGCTTAATGCTAGCGGAGACCAAAAACATTCAGTACTTC.

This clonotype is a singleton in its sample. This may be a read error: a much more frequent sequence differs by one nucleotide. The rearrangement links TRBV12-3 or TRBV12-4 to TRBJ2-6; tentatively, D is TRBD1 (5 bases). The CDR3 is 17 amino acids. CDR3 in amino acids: CASSNGQPGSGANGLTF. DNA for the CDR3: TGTGCCAGCAGTAACGGGCAGCCAGGCTCTGGGGCCAACGGCCTGACTTTC.

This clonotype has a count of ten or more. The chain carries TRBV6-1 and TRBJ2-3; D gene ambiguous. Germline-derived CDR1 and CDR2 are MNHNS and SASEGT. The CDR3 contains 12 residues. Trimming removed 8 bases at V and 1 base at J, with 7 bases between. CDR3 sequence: CASALRTDTQYF. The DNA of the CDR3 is TGTGCCAGCGCCCTCCGCACAGATACGCAGTATTTT.

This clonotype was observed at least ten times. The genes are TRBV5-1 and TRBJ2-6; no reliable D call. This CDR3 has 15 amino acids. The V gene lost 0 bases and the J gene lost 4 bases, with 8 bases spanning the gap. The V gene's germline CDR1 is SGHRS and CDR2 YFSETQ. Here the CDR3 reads CASSLAARGANVLTF. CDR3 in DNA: TGCGCCAGCAGCTTGGCGGCCAGGGGGGCCAACGTCCTGACTTTC.

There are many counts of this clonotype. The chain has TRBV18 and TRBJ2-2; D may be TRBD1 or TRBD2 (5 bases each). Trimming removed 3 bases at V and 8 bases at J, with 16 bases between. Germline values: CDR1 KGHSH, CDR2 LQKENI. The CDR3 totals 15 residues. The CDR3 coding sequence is TGTGCCAGCTCACCGAATACGGGGCGAATGGGGGAGCTGTTTTTT. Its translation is CASSPNTGRMGELFF.

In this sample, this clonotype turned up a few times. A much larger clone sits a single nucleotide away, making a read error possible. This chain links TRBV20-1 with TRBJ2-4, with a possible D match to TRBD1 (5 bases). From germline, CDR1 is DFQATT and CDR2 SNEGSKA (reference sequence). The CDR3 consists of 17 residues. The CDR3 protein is CSARDPPGSLAKNSQYF. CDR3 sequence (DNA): TGCAGTGCTAGAGATCCCCCAGGGTCCTTAGCCAAAAACAGTCAGTACTTC.

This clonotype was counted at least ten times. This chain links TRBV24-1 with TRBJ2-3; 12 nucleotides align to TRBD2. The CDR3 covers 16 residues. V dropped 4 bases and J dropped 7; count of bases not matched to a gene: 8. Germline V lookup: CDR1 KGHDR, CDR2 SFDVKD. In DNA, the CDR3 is TGTGCCACCAGTGACATGACTAGCGGGAGTTCGAATACGCAGTATTTT. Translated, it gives CATSDMTSGSSNTQYF.

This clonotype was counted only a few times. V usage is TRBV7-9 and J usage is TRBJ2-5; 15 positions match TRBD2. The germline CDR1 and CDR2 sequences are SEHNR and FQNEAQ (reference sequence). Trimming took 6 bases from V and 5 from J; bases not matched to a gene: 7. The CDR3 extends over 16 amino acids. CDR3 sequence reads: CASRGTSGRMKETQYF. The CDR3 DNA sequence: TGTGCCAGCAGGGGGACTAGCGGGAGGATGAAGGAGACCCAGTACTTC.

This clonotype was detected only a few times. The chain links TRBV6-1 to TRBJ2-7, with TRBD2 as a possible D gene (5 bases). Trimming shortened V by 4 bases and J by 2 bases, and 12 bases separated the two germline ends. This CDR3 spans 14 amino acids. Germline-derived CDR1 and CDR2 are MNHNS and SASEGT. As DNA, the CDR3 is TGTGCCAGCAGTGTCCAGCGGAAAGCCTACGAGCAGTACTTC. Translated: CASSVQRKAYEQYF.

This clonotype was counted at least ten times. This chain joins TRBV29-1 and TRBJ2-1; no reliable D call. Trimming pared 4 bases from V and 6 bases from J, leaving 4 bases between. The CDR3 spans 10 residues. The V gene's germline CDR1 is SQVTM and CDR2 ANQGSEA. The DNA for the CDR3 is TGCAGCGTTGTCTCCAATGAGCAGTTCTTC. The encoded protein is CSVVSNEQFF.

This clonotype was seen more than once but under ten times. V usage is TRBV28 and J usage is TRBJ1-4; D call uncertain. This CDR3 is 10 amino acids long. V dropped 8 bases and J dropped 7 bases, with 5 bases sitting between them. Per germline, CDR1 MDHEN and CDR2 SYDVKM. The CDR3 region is CASGTEKLFF. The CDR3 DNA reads TGTGCCAGCGGCACTGAAAAACTGTTTTTT.

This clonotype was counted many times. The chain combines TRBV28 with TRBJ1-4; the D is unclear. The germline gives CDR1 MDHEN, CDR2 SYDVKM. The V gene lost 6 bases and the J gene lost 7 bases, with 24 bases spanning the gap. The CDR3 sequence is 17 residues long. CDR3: CASRGGWAAGGSEKLFF. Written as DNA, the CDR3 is TGTGCCAGCAGGGGCGGTTGGGCAGCCGGTGGCAGTGAAAAACTGTTTTTT.

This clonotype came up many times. The CDR3 nucleotides are TGTGCCAGCAGTACCCTGGGACAGGGCTACGAGCAGTACTTC. This translates into CASSTLGQGYEQYF. The V and J genes are TRBV27 and TRBJ2-7; 9 bases line up with TRBD1. After removal of 5 bases from V and 3 bases from J, the junction contained 5 bases not matched to a gene. The CDR3 has 14 residues. Germline V gene lookup returns CDR1 MNHEY and CDR2 SMNVEV (reference sequence).

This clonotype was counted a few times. The CDR3: CASTSQASGELFF. The DNA of the CDR3 is TGTGCCAGCACCTCACAGGCCTCCGGGGAGCTGTTTTTT. The chain uses TRBV12-3 or TRBV12-4 and TRBJ2-2; D is possibly TRBD1 (5 bases). The V and J ends lost 7 bases and 6 bases respectively, with 12 bases between them. CDR3 size: 13 residues.

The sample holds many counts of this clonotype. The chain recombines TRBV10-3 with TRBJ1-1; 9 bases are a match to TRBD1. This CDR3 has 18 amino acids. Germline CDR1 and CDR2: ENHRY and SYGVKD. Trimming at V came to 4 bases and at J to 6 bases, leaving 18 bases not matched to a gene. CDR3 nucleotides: TGTGCCATCAGTGGGTACGTCCCGGGACAGGGCCTATTCGCTGAAGCTTTCTTT. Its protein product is CAISGYVPGQGLFAEAFF.

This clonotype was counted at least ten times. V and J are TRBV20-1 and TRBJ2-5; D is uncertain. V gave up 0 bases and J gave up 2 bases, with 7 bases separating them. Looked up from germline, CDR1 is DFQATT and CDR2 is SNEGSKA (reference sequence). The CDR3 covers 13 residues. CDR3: CSARDNYQETQYF. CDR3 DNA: TGCAGTGCTAGAGATAATTATCAAGAGACCCAGTACTTC.

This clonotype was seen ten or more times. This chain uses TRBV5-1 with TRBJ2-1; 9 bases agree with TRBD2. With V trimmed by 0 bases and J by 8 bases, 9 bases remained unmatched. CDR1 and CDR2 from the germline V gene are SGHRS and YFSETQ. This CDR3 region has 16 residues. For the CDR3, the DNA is TGCGCCAGCAGCTTGGGCGGGGGGGCCGTATTTGATGAGCAGTTCTTC. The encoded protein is CASSLGGGAVFDEQFF. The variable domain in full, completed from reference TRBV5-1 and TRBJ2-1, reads KAGVTQTPRYLIKTRGQQVTLSCSPISGHRSVSWYQQTPGQGLQFLFEYFSETQRNKGNFPGRFSGRQFSNSRSEMNVSTLELGDSALYLCASSLGGGAVFDEQFFGPGTRLTVL.

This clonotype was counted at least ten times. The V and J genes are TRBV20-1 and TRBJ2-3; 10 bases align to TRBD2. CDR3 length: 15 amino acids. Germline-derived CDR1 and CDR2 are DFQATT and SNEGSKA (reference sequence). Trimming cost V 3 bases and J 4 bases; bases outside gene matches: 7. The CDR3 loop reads CSASDLAGAADTQYF. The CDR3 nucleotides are TGCAGTGCTAGCGATCTAGCGGGAGCTGCAGATACGCAGTATTTT.

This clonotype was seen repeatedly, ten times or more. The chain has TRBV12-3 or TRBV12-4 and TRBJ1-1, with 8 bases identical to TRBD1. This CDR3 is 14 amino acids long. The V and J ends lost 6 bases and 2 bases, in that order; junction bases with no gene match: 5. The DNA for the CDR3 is TGTGCCAGCAGCCCGGACAGGGAAAACACTGAAGCTTTCTTT. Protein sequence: CASSPDRENTEAFF.

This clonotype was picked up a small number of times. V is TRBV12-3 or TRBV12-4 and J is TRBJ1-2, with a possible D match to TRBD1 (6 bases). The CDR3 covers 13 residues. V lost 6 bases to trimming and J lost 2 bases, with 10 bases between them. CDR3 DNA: TGTGCCAGCAGCTACAGGGCCAACTATGGCTACACCTTC. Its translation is CASSYRANYGYTF.

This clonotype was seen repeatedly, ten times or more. CDR3 nucleotides: TGCAGTGCTGGACAGGGGGGAGCTGAAAAACTGTTTTTT. Residues: CSAGQGGAEKLFF. The gene calls are TRBV20-1 and TRBJ1-4, with 10 bases matching TRBD1. J gave up 7 bases and V 5 bases, and 4 bases lay outside the gene matches. This CDR3 region has 13 residues. Germline V gene data show CDR1 as DFQATT and CDR2 as SNEGSKA (reference sequence).

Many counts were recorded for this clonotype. The CDR3 protein is CASSPYRRTDTQYF. Written as DNA, the CDR3 is TGTGCCAGCAGTCCTTACAGGCGCACAGATACGCAGTATTTT. The chain links TRBV6-5 to TRBJ2-3, with a possible D match to TRBD1 (5 bases). The CDR3 length is 14 residues. The germline CDR1 and CDR2 sequences are MNHEY and SVGAGI. V was trimmed by 5 bases and J by 1 base, leaving 10 bases between them.

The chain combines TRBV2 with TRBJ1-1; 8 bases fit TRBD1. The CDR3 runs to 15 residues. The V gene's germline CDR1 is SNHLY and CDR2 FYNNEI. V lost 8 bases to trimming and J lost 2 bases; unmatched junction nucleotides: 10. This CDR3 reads CASLITGGGNTEAFF. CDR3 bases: TGTGCCAGCCTGATTACAGGGGGGGGCAACACTGAAGCTTTCTTT.

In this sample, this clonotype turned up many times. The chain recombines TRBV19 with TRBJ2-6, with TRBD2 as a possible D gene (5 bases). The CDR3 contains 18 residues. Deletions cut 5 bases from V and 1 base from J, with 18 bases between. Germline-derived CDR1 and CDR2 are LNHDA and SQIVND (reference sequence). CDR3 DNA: TGTGCCAGTAGTGGTAATGGACGGGGAATATCTGGGGCCAACGTCCTGACTTTC. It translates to CASSGNGRGISGANVLTF.

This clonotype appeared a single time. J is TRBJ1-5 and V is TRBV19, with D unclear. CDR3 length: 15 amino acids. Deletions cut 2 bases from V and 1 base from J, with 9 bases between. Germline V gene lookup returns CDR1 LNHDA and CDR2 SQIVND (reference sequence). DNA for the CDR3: TGTGCCAGTAGTATATCCGGGGAAAGCAATCAGCCCCAGCATTTT. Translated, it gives CASSISGESNQPQHF.

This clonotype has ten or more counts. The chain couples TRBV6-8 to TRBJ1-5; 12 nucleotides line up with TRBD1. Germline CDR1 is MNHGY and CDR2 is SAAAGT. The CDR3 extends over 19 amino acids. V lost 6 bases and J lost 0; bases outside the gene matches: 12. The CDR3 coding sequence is TGTGCCAGCAGCTCGAATTGGGACAGGGGGCCCGATAGCAATCAGCCCCAGCATTTT. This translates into CASSSNWDRGPDSNQPQHF.

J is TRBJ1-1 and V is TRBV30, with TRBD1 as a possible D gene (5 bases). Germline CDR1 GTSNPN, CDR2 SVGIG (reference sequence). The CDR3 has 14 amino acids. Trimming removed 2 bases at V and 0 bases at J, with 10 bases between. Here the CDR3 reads CAWSLGTMNTEAFF. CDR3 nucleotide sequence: TGTGCCTGGAGTCTTGGGACTATGAACACTGAAGCTTTCTTT.

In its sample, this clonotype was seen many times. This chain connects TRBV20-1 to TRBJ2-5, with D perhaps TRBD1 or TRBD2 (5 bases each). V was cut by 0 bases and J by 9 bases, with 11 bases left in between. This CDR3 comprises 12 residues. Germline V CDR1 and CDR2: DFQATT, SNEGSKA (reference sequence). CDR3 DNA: TGCAGTGCTAGAGATTTGGGGGTGCCCCAGTACTTC. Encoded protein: CSARDLGVPQYF.

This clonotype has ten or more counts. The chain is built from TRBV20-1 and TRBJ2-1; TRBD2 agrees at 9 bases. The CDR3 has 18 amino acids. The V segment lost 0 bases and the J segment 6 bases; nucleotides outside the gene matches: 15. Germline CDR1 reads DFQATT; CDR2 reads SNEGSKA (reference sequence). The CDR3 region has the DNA TGCAGTGCTAGAGAGGAGGTTTTGGGAGTAGCGGGGGCCAATGAGCAGTTCTTC. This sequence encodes CSAREEVLGVAGANEQFF.

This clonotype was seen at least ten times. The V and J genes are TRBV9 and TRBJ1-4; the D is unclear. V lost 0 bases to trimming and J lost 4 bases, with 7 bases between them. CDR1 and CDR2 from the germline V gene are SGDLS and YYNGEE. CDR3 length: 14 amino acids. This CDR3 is CASSVGADNEKLFF. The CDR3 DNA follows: TGTGCCAGCAGCGTAGGAGCGGATAATGAAAAACTGTTTTTT.